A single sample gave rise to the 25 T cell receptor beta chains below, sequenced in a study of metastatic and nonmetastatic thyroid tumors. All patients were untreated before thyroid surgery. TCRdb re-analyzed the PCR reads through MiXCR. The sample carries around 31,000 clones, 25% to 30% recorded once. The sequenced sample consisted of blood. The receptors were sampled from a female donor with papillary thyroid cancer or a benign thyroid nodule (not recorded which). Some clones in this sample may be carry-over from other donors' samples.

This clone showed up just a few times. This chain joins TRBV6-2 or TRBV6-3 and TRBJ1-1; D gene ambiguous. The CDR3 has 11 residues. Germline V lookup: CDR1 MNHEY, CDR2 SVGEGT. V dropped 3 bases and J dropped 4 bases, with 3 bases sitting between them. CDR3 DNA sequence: TGTGCCAGCAGTTATCCCACTGAAGCTTTCTTT. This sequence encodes CASSYPTEAFF.

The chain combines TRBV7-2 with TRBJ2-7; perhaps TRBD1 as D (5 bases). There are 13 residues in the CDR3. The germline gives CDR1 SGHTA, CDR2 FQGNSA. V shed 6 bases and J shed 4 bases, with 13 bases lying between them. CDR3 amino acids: CASSSSQGYEQYF. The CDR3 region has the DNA TGTGCCAGCAGTTCCTCTCAGGGATACGAGCAGTACTTC.

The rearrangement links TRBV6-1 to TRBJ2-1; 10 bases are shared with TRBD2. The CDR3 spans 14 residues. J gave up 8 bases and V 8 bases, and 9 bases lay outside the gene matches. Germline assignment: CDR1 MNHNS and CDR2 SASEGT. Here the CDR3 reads CASRLAGGRDEQFF. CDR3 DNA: TGTGCCAGCCGATTAGCGGGGGGTCGGGATGAGCAGTTCTTC.

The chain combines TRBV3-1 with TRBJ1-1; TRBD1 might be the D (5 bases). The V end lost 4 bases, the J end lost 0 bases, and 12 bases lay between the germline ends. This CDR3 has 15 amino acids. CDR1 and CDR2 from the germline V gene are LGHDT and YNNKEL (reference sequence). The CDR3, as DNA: TGTGCCAGCAGCCTCTTTGCAGGGATGAACACTGAAGCTTTCTTT. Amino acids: CASSLFAGMNTEAFF.

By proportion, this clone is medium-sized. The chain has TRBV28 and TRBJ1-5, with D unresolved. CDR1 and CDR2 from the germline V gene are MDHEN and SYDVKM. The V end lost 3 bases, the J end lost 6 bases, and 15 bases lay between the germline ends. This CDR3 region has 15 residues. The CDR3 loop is CASSFWADRGQPQHF. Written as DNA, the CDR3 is TGTGCCAGCAGTTTTTGGGCCGATCGGGGTCAGCCCCAGCATTTT.

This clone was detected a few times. The CDR3, as DNA: TGTGCCAGCTCCCTGGGACCCTCCTCCTACGAGCAGTACTTC. This gives the protein CASSLGPSSYEQYF. The chain carries TRBV19 and TRBJ2-7; D might be TRBD1 or TRBD2, each matching 5 bases. CDR1 and CDR2 (germline): LNHDA, SQIVND (reference sequence). This CDR3 is built from 14 residues. The V gene lost 9 bases and the J gene lost 0 bases, with 15 bases spanning the gap. Together with reference TRBV19 and TRBJ2-7, the CDR3 gives the full variable domain: DGGITQSPKYLFRKEGQNVTLSCEQNLNHDAMYWYRQDPGQGLRLIYYSQIVNDFQKGDIAEGYSVSREKKESFPLTVTSAQKNPTAFYLCASSLGPSSYEQYFGPGTRLTVT.

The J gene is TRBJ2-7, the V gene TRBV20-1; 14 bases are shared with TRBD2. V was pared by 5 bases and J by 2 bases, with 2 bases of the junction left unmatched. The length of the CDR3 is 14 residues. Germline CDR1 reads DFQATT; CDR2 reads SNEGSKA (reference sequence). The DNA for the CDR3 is TGCAGTGCTGGGGGACTAGCGGGAGCCTACGAGCAGTACTTC. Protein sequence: CSAGGLAGAYEQYF.

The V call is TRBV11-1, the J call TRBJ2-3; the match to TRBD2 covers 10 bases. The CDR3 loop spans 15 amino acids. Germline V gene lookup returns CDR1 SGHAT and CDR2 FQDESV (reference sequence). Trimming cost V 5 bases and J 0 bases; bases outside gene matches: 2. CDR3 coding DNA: TGTGCCAGCAGCAAGCGGGAGGGGAGCACAGATACGCAGTATTTT. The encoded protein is CASSKREGSTDTQYF.

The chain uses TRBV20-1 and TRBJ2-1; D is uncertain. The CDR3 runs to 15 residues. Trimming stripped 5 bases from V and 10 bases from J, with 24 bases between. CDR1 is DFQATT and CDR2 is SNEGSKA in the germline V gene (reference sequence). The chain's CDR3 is CSAEDGEATYEEQFF. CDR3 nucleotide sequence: TGCAGTGCTGAGGACGGAGAGGCGACTTATGAGGAGCAGTTCTTC.

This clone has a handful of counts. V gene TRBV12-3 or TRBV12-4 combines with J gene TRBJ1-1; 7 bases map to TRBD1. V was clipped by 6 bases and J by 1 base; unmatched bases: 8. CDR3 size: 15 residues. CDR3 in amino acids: CASSQNRGRNTEAFF. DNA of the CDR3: TGTGCCAGCAGCCAAAACAGGGGCAGGAACACTGAAGCTTTCTTT.

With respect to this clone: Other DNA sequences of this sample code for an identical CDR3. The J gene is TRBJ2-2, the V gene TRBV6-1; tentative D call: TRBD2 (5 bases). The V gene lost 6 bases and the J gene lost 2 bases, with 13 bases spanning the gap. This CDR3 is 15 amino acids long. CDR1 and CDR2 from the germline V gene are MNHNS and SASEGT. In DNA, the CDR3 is TGTGCCAGCAGCCTCATGGGAGTTAACACCGGGGAGCTGTTTTTT. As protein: CASSLMGVNTGELFF.

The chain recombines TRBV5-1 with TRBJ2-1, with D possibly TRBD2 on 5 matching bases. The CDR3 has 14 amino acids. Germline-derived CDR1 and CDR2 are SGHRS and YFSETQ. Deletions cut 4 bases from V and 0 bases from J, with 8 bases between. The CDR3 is CASSRAGSYNEQFF. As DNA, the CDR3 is TGCGCCAGCAGCCGGGCGGGCTCCTACAATGAGCAGTTCTTC.

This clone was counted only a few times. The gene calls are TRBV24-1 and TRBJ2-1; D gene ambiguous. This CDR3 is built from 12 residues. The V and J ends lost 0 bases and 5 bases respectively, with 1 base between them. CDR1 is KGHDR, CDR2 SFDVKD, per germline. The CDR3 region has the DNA TGTGCCACCAGTGATTTGAACAATGAGCAGTTCTTC. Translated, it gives CATSDLNNEQFF.

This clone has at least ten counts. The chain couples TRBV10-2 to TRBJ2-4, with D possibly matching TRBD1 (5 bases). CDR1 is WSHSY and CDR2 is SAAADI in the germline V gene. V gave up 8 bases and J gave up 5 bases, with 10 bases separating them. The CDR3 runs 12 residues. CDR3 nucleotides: TGCGCCAGCGGGGAAGGGGAAAACATTCAGTACTTC. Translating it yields CASGEGENIQYF.

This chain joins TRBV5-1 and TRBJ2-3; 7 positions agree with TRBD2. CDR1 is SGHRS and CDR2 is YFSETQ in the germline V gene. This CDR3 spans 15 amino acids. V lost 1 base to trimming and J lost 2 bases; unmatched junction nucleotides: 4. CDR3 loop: CASSLMRGNTDTQYF. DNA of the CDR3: TGCGCCAGCAGCTTGATGCGGGGGAACACAGATACGCAGTATTTT.

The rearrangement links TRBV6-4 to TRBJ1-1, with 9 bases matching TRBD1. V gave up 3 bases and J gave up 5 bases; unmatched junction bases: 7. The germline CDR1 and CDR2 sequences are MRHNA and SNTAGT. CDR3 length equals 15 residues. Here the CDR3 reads CASSEGQGLETEAFF. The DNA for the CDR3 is TGTGCCAGCAGTGAAGGACAGGGGTTAGAGACTGAAGCTTTCTTT.

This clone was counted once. The DNA for the CDR3 is TGTGCCAGCAGCTTAGTGACTACAGGGAACGGGGAGCTGTTTTTT. Its protein is CASSLVTTGNGELFF. This chain joins TRBV11-3 and TRBJ2-2, with a possible D match to TRBD1 (6 bases). This CDR3 comprises 15 residues. Germline CDR1 SGHNT, CDR2 YENEEA. Trimming stripped 1 base from V and 7 bases from J, with 13 bases between.

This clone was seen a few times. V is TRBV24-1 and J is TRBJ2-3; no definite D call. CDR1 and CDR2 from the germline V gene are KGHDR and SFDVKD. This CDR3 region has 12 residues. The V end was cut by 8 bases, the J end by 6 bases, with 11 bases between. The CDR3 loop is CATNGVGDTQYF. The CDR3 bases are TGTGCCACCAATGGGGTGGGGGATACGCAGTATTTT.

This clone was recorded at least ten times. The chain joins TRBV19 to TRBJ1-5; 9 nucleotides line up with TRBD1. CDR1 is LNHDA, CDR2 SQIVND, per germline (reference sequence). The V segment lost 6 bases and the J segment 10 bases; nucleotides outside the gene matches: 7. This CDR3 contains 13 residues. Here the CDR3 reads CASRGQGLVPQHF. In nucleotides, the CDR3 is TGTGCCAGTAGGGGACAGGGACTTGTTCCCCAGCATTTT.

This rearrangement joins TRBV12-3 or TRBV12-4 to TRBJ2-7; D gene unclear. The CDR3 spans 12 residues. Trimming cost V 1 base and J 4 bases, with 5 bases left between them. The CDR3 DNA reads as TGTGCCAGCAGTTTAGTTTCGTACGAGCAGTACTTC. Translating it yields CASSLVSYEQYF.

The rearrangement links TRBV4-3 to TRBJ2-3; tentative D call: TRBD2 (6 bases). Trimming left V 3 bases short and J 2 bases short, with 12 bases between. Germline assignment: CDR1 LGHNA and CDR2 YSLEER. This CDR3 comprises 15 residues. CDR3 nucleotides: TGCGCCAGCAGCCACGGGGGTGGACTCACAGATACGCAGTATTTT. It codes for CASSHGGGLTDTQYF.

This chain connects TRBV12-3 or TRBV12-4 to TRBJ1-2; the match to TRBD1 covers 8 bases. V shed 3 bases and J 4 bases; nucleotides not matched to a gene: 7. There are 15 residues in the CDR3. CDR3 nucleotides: TGTGCCAGCAGTTTCTCCTCGGACAGGGCCTATGGCTACACCTTC. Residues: CASSFSSDRAYGYTF.

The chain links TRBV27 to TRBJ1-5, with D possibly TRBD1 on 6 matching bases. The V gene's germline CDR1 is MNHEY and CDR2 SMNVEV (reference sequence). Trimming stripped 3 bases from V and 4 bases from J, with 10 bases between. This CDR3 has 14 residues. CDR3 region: CASSLWTENQPQHF. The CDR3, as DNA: TGTGCCAGCAGTTTGTGGACAGAAAATCAGCCCCAGCATTTT.

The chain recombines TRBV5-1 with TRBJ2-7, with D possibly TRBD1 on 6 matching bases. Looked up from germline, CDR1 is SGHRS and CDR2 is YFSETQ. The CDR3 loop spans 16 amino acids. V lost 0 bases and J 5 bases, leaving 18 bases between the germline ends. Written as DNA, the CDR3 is TGCGCCAGCAGCTTGGAGGGTCAACAGGGAGTCGACGAGCAGTACTTC. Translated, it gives CASSLEGQQGVDEQYF.

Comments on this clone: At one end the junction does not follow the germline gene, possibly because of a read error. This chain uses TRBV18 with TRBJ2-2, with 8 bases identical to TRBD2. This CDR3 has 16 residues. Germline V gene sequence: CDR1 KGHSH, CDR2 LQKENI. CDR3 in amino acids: CASSPPLAGHTRELFF. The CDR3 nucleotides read TGTGCCAGCTCACCACCTTTAGCGGGGCACACCAGGGAGCTGTTTTTT.